Presented here are 24 T cell receptor beta chains from one specimen sequenced in a study of human T cells and chemical hapten exposure. Via MiXCR, TCRdb re-called the 5' RACE reads, giving one row per CDR3 protein. This sample has over 95,000 distinct CDR3 sequences, with around a fifth found just once. Unseparated into fractions, whole blood served as the source from which total RNA was extracted. All receptors come from a human donor in good health.

This clonotype was counted a few times. The chain uses TRBV11-3 and TRBJ1-1; the D gene is possibly TRBD1 (6 bases). The CDR3 has 14 amino acids. CDR1 and CDR2 (germline): SGHNT, YENEEA. With 5 bases removed from V and 0 bases from J, the gap between germline ends came to 10 bases. The CDR3 spells CASSVDSLNTEAFF. CDR3 DNA: TGTGCCAGCAGCGTGGACAGCCTGAACACTGAAGCTTTCTTT.

This clonotype has a count of ten or more. The rearrangement uses TRBV28 and TRBJ2-4; D remains ambiguous. Germline lookup yields CDR1 MDHEN and CDR2 SYDVKM. V lost 0 bases, J lost 4 bases, and 10 bases lay in between. This CDR3 is built from 15 residues. CDR3 loop: CASSLWGLGKNIQYF. The CDR3 DNA reads as TGTGCCAGCAGTTTATGGGGGTTGGGGAAAAACATTCAGTACTTC.

The chain uses TRBV28 and TRBJ1-1; D is uncertain. V was shortened by 8 bases and J by 10 bases, with 11 bases between the two germline ends. CDR1 is MDHEN and CDR2 is SYDVKM in the germline V gene. The CDR3 consists of 10 residues. The CDR3 here is CASLGVAAFF. The DNA of the CDR3 is TGTGCCAGCCTCGGGGTCGCAGCTTTCTTT.

The chain joins TRBV29-1 to TRBJ1-2; a possible D gene is TRBD1 (6 bases). Germline loops: CDR1 SQVTM, CDR2 ANQGSEA. With 6 bases removed from V and 0 bases from J, the gap between germline ends came to 14 bases. This CDR3 spans 14 amino acids. CDR3 sequence reads: CSVAGQSSNYGYTF. The CDR3 nucleotides read TGCAGCGTGGCGGGACAATCTTCTAACTATGGCTACACCTTC. The complete variable domain, with remaining parts taken from reference TRBV29-1 and TRBJ1-2, reads SAVISQKPSRDICQRGTSLTIQCQVDSQVTMMFWYRQQPGQSLTLIATANQGSEATYESGFVIDKFPISRPNLTFSTLTVSNMSPEDSSIYLCSVAGQSSNYGYTFGSGTRLTVV.

This chain joins TRBV20-1 and TRBJ1-2, with D unclear. This CDR3 spans 14 amino acids. The ends were cut back, 3 bases at V and 4 bases at J, with 15 bases in the middle. Germline CDR1 reads DFQATT; CDR2 reads SNEGSKA (reference sequence). The CDR3 sequence is CSASVLSGFYGYTF. The CDR3 coding sequence is TGCAGTGCTAGTGTCCTCTCGGGTTTCTATGGCTACACCTTC.

The rearrangement uses TRBV10-3 and TRBJ2-7; TRBD1 aligns across 7 bases. V lost 3 bases and J lost 0; bases outside the gene matches: 5. The germline V gene encodes CDR1 ENHRY and CDR2 SYGVKD. CDR3 size: 15 residues. CDR3 protein: CAISDGDRTSYEQYF. As DNA, the CDR3 is TGTGCCATCAGTGACGGGGACAGAACCTCCTACGAGCAGTACTTC.

This clonotype was picked up a small number of times. The chain carries TRBV2 and TRBJ1-1, with D possibly TRBD1 on 5 matching bases. Germline lookup yields CDR1 SNHLY and CDR2 FYNNEI. This CDR3 is 14 amino acids long. V shed 6 bases and J shed 4 bases, with 15 bases lying between them. Written as DNA, the CDR3 is TGTGCCAGCAGACGTCAGGGAATCGGCACTGAAGCTTTCTTT. Its translation: CASRRQGIGTEAFF.

This clonotype was seen a few times. The gene calls are TRBV2 and TRBJ1-5, with 9 nucleotides matching TRBD1. The CDR3 loop spans 14 amino acids. Germline loops: CDR1 SNHLY, CDR2 FYNNEI. With 5 bases clipped from V and 5 bases from J, the junction kept 4 bases outside the gene matches. This CDR3 is CASSLQGADQPQHF. The CDR3 DNA reads as TGTGCCAGCAGTTTACAGGGGGCAGATCAGCCCCAGCATTTT.

This clonotype was seen a few times. CDR3 residues: CASSPGQVNTEAFF. The CDR3 nucleotides are TGTGCCAGCAGTCCTGGACAGGTGAACACTGAAGCTTTCTTT. This chain connects TRBV28 to TRBJ1-1, with 7 bases that match TRBD1. This CDR3 spans 14 amino acids. CDR1 and CDR2 (germline): MDHEN, SYDVKM. The ends lost 5 bases at V and 0 bases at J; junction bases unmatched: 3.

The J gene is TRBJ2-1, the V gene TRBV7-6, with no clear D. CDR1 and CDR2 (germline): SGHVS, FNYEAQ. The V and J ends lost 4 bases and 0 bases respectively, with 10 bases between them. CDR3 length equals 15 residues. CDR3 in amino acids: CASSWVTLSYNEQFF. DNA for the CDR3: TGTGCCAGCAGCTGGGTGACACTCTCCTACAATGAGCAGTTCTTC.

The chain uses TRBV10-2 and TRBJ1-5, with a weak D call TRBD1 (6 bases). CDR3 size: 12 residues. Between the trimmed V and J ends, which lost 7 bases and 6 bases, there was a span of 10 bases. Germline lookup yields CDR1 WSHSY and CDR2 SAAADI. The CDR3 DNA reads as TGCGCCAGCAAGGGGGTAGGTCAGCCCCAGCATTTT. Translated, it gives CASKGVGQPQHF.

The CDR3 DNA reads as TGTGCCAGTAGTCCTGGAATGCCGCGGGACAGACTGTTTTTT. It encodes CASSPGMPRDRLFF. The rearrangement joins TRBV19 to TRBJ1-4; TRBD1 matches 7 bases. The V and J ends lost 5 bases and 13 bases, in that order; junction bases with no gene match: 13. In germline, CDR1 is LNHDA, CDR2 SQIVND (reference sequence). CDR3 size: 14 residues. Full variable domain (outside the CDR3, taken from reference TRBV19 and TRBJ1-4): DGGITQSPKYLFRKEGQNVTLSCEQNLNHDAMYWYRQDPGQGLRLIYYSQIVNDFQKGDIAEGYSVSREKKESFPLTVTSAQKNPTAFYLCASSPGMPRDRLFFGSGTQLSVL.

The V gene is TRBV13, the J gene TRBJ1-1; 7 bases are shared with TRBD1. Trimming removed 0 bases from V and 5 bases from J; junction bases left unmatched: 3. The CDR3 runs to 14 residues. CDR1 PRHDT and CDR2 FYEKMQ come from the germline V gene (reference sequence). The CDR3, as DNA: TGTGCCAGCAGCTTAGGGACAGGGTTGACTGAAGCTTTCTTT. Protein product: CASSLGTGLTEAFF.

This clonotype was seen a few times. The gene calls are TRBV14 and TRBJ1-1; D remains unclear. The CDR3 length is 15 residues. CDR1 is SGHDN and CDR2 is FVKESK in the germline V gene. V was shortened by 1 base and J by 6 bases, with 15 bases between the two germline ends. In DNA, the CDR3 is TGTGCCAGCAGCCAAGTTTTGGGAGGCATGGCTGAAGCTTTCTTT. Encoded protein: CASSQVLGGMAEAFF.

The chain uses TRBV7-2 and TRBJ2-1, with D possibly TRBD2 on 5 matching bases. V lost 5 bases and J lost 4, with 15 bases in between. Germline lookup yields CDR1 SGHTA and CDR2 FQGNSA. The CDR3 spans 15 residues. The CDR3 DNA is TGTGCCAGCAGCCGGACCCGCGGGCGGTACAATGAGCAGTTCTTC. Its protein is CASSRTRGRYNEQFF.

The V and J genes are TRBV20-1 and TRBJ1-2, with D perhaps matching TRBD1 (5 bases). V was cut by 5 bases and J by 5 bases, with 15 bases left in between. The CDR3 is 13 residues long. Per germline, CDR1 DFQATT and CDR2 SNEGSKA (reference sequence). This CDR3 reads CSAPRDRSYGYTF. As DNA, the CDR3 is TGCAGTGCTCCGCGAGACAGAAGTTATGGCTACACCTTC.

This sequence joins TRBV30 and TRBJ2-1; D gene ambiguous. V shed 3 bases and J shed 0 bases, with 12 bases lying between them. The CDR3 runs 15 residues. In germline, CDR1 is GTSNPN, CDR2 SVGIG (reference sequence). The DNA for the CDR3 is TGTGCCTGGAGGACGGTGGATAGCTCCTACAATGAGCAGTTCTTC. Its translation is CAWRTVDSSYNEQFF.

V gene TRBV7-9 combines with J gene TRBJ2-1; no firm D call. Trimming removed 7 bases at V and 3 bases at J, with 10 bases between. The CDR3 has 13 amino acids. Germline values: CDR1 SEHNR, CDR2 FQNEAQ (reference sequence). As DNA, the CDR3 is TGTGCCAGCACCCCCTCGCGCTACAATGAGCAGTTCTTC. As protein: CASTPSRYNEQFF. The full variable domain, with the rest looked up from reference TRBV7-9 and TRBJ2-1, is DTGVSQNPRHKITKRGQNVTFRCDPISEHNRLYWYRQTLGQGPEFLTYFQNEAQLEKSRLLSDRFSAERPKGSFSTLEIQRTEQGDSAMYLCASTPSRYNEQFFGPGTRLTVL.

This clonotype was detected only a few times. In DNA, the CDR3 is TGTGCCAGCAGCCCCGGGACTAGCGTTAGCACAGATACGCAGTATTTT. This gives the protein CASSPGTSVSTDTQYF. The V gene is TRBV14, the J gene TRBJ2-3; 10 bases map to TRBD2. Germline trimming cut 4 bases from V and 0 bases from J; bases unmatched to any gene: 4. In germline, CDR1 is SGHDN, CDR2 FVKESK. The CDR3 covers 16 residues.

The chain is built from TRBV5-5 and TRBJ2-1, with 7 bases fitting TRBD2. The V and J ends lost 3 bases and 8 bases, in that order; junction bases with no gene match: 8. Germline values: CDR1 SGHKS, CDR2 YYEKEE (reference sequence). The CDR3 is made up of 14 amino acids. CDR3 sequence: CASSWDSGYYEQFF. The CDR3 DNA follows: TGTGCCAGCAGCTGGGATAGCGGGTACTATGAGCAGTTCTTC.

The chain uses TRBV7-2 and TRBJ2-7; TRBD1 matches 9 bases. The J segment lost 2 bases and the V segment lost 3 bases, leaving 5 bases of the junction unmatched. The CDR3 totals 15 residues. Germline lookup yields CDR1 SGHTA and CDR2 FQGNSA. CDR3 in amino acids: CASSLGGTGPYEQYF. CDR3 nucleotide sequence: TGTGCCAGCAGCTTGGGCGGGACAGGGCCCTACGAGCAGTACTTC. Based on the CDR3 plus reference TRBV7-2 and TRBJ2-7, the full variable domain is GAGVSQSPSNKVTEKGKDVELRCDPISGHTALYWYRQSLGQGLEFLIYFQGNSAPDKSGLPSDRFSAERTGGSVSTLTIQRTQQEDSAVYLCASSLGGTGPYEQYFGPGTRLTVT.

The rearrangement uses TRBV29-1 and TRBJ2-5; 8 bases are shared with TRBD1. The CDR3 totals 15 residues. Per the germline V gene, CDR1 is SQVTM and CDR2 is ANQGSEA. The V segment lost 0 bases and the J segment 5 bases; nucleotides outside the gene matches: 8. The CDR3 DNA reads TGCAGCGTTGAAGAGGACAGGGCCTGGGGGGAGACCCAGTACTTC. The encoded protein is CSVEEDRAWGETQYF. The whole variable domain, filled in from reference TRBV29-1 and TRBJ2-5, reads SAVISQKPSRDICQRGTSLTIQCQVDSQVTMMFWYRQQPGQSLTLIATANQGSEATYESGFVIDKFPISRPNLTFSTLTVSNMSPEDSSIYLCSVEEDRAWGETQYFGPGTRLLVL.

The CDR3 nucleotides are TGCAGTGCCCGACAGGGAAGGGACACTGAAGCTTTCTTT. Its translation: CSARQGRDTEAFF. The chain joins TRBV20-1 to TRBJ1-1; 7 bases align to TRBD1. This CDR3 is 13 amino acids long. Unmatched junction bases numbered 7, after V lost 6 bases and J lost 3 bases. Germline CDR1 DFQATT, CDR2 SNEGSKA (reference sequence).

This rearrangement joins TRBV11-2 to TRBJ2-3; D is unresolved. The CDR3 runs 13 residues. CDR1 is SGHAT and CDR2 is FQNNGV in the germline V gene. V gave up 4 bases and J gave up 5 bases, with 10 bases separating them. The chain's CDR3 is CASSSVLVDTQYF. CDR3 in DNA: TGTGCCAGCAGCTCTGTCCTTGTAGATACGCAGTATTTT.